These T cell receptor beta chains were read from a single sample in a study of a mutant IDH1 vaccine in newly diagnosed glioma. Their cognate antigens are unknown. Method: immunoSEQ multiplex PCR; TCRdb's copy keeps in-frame clones and lacks some. The sample holds around 130,000 clones, around three quarters seen once. Source: PBMCs, taken from a glioma patient whose treatment included an IDH1 peptide vaccine. The receptors come from a man between 35 and 55 years old with glioma. CDR3s include the opening cysteine and the closing phenylalanine or tryptophan. The D gene is left open where the match is weak. Size is omitted from some rows. Given values are once, few, many or a class for expanded clones.

v_gene	d_gene	j_gene	abundance	CDR3aa	CDR3nt
TRBV7-2	NA	TRBJ2-3	NA	CASSLVAGATDTQYF	TGTGCCAGCAGCTTAGTGGCAGGGGCCACAGATACGCAGTATTTT
TRBV5-4	TRBD2	TRBJ2-3	NA	CASSLPSGVTDTQYF	TGTGCCAGCAGCTTGCCTAGCGGGGTCACAGATACGCAGTATTTT
TRBV6-5	NA	TRBJ2-3	few	CASSYSVQSTDTQYF	TGTGCCAGCAGTTACTCTGTACAGAGCACAGATACGCAGTATTTT
TRBV28	NA	TRBJ2-5	once	CASSLSGGRVETQYF	TGTGCCAGCAGTCTTTCTGGGGGTAGGGTCGAGACCCAGTACTTC
TRBV5-4	TRBD1	TRBJ1-1	NA	CASSKGTGRGTNTEAFF	TGTGCCAGCAGCAAGGGGACAGGGAGGGGGACGAACACTGAAGCTTTCTTT
TRBV6-6	TRBD1	TRBJ1-5	few	CASSPDRVQPQHF	TGTGCCAGCAGTCCCGACAGGGTTCAGCCCCAGCATTTT
TRBV7-2	NA	TRBJ2-2	NA	CASSSPGRQRELFF	TGTGCCAGCAGCTCCCCGGGTAGACAGCGGGAGCTGTTTTTT
TRBV10-3	TRBD2	TRBJ2-7	NA	CAIRVAGVVDEQYF	TGTGCCATCAGAGTAGCGGGGGTGGTGGACGAGCAGTACTTC
TRBV5-1	NA	TRBJ1-1	few	CASSGALPAEAFF	TGCGCCAGCAGCGGGGCCCTCCCCGCTGAAGCTTTCTTT
TRBV19	NA	TRBJ2-2	NA	CASSYRNTGELFF	TGTGCCAGTAGTTACAGGAACACCGGGGAGCTGTTTTTT
TRBV7-2	NA	TRBJ1-3	NA	CASSLNTASGNTIYF	TGTGCCAGCAGCTTAAACACGGCCTCTGGAAACACCATATATTTT
TRBV7-9	TRBD2	TRBJ2-1	NA	CASSLDSGSYNEQFF	TGTGCCAGCAGCTTAGATAGCGGGAGCTACAATGAGCAGTTCTTC
TRBV9	NA	TRBJ2-2	NA	CASSVVETGVSGELFF	TGTGCCAGCAGCGTAGTAGAGACAGGAGTATCCGGGGAGCTGTTTTTT
TRBV5-6	NA	TRBJ1-4	NA	CASSFGPAATNEKLFF	TGTGCCAGCAGCTTTGGCCCCGCAGCAACTAATGAAAAACTGTTTTTT
TRBV5-6	NA	TRBJ2-1	NA	CASSLVGPNNEQFF	TGTGCCAGCAGCTTGGTAGGGCCCAACAATGAGCAGTTCTTC
TRBV6-4	TRBD2	TRBJ2-1	NA	CASSGPGGGYNEQFF	TGTGCCAGCAGTGGCCCGGGGGGGGGTTACAATGAGCAGTTCTTC